These 8 T cell receptor beta chains originate from one sample sequenced in a study of Ad26.COV2.S vaccination and SARS-CoV-2 variants. The treatment here: roughly 20 received Ad26.COV2.S at low or high dose, single or two shots; about 5 received placebo; per-sample allocation not given. Samples came from day 63 after the first vaccine or placebo injection. Profiled with immunoSEQ multiplex PCR; TCRdb holds only in-frame clones, not every one. The sample carries 200,000 to 250,000 clones, more than 75% recorded once. The sequences come from peripheral blood, collected in a trial of Ad26.COV2.S vaccine versus placebo. These receptors came from a person between 18 and 60 years old who received the Ad26.COV2.S COVID-19 vaccine or a placebo.

The J gene is TRBJ2-7, the V gene TRBV7-3; D is unclear. Germline-derived CDR1 and CDR2 are SGHTA and FQGTGA. The CDR3 covers 12 residues. V was pared by 1 base and J by 4 bases, with 5 bases between. The CDR3, as DNA: TGTGCCAGCAGCTTAAATGGGTACGAGCAGTACTTC. It encodes CASSLNGYEQYF.

A few counts support this clone. This chain joins TRBV18 and TRBJ2-7, with 8 bases lining up with TRBD2. The germline V gene has CDR1 KGHSH and CDR2 LQKENI. The CDR3 consists of 12 residues. V lost 8 bases to trimming and J lost 3 bases; unmatched junction nucleotides: 3. CDR3 amino acids: CASGAGGYEQYF. The CDR3 DNA is TGTGCCAGCGGGGCGGGGGGCTACGAGCAGTACTTC.

V gene TRBV3-1 (or the pseudogene TRBV3-2) combines with J gene TRBJ2-1; unclear D gene. V lost 2 bases and J lost 6, with 5 bases in between. Germline V CDR1 and CDR2: LGHDT, YNNKEL (reference sequence). This CDR3 spans 12 amino acids. The CDR3 region is CASSQFPNEQFF. Written as DNA, the CDR3 is TGTGCCAGCAGCCAATTCCCCAATGAGCAGTTCTTC.

The chain joins TRBV6-6 to TRBJ1-1, with a possible D match to TRBD1 (5 bases). The CDR3 covers 14 residues. Germline CDR1 MNHNY, CDR2 SVGAGI (reference sequence). Trimming cost V 2 bases and J 7 bases, with 14 bases left between them. The DNA of the CDR3 is TGTGCCAGCAGTTACGGGGGTCCAAACTTTGAAGCTTTCTTT. Its translation is CASSYGGPNFEAFF.

The gene calls are TRBV9 and TRBJ2-7; TRBD2 might be the D (7 bases). V was cut by 0 bases and J by 4 bases, with 11 bases left in between. The CDR3 extends over 14 amino acids. The V gene's germline CDR1 is SGDLS and CDR2 YYNGEE. The CDR3 DNA reads TGTGCCAGCAGCGTAGAAGAGGGGGGGTACGAGCAGTACTTC. Translating it yields CASSVEEGGYEQYF.

The CDR3 here is CASSEQRGLYNEQFF. DNA of the CDR3: TGTGCCAGCAGTGAACAGCGGGGCCTTTACAATGAGCAGTTCTTC. The gene calls are TRBV2 and TRBJ2-1; TRBD2 aligns across 7 bases. Trimming removed 2 bases from V and 4 bases from J; junction bases left unmatched: 5. This CDR3 is built from 15 residues. Germline CDR1 SNHLY, CDR2 FYNNEI.

The rearrangement uses TRBV28 and TRBJ1-3; possibly TRBD1 for D (5 bases). Germline values: CDR1 MDHEN, CDR2 SYDVKM. This CDR3 is 11 amino acids long. V lost 6 bases and J lost 8, with 8 bases in between. The CDR3 nucleotides are TGTGCCAGCAGCCGAGGGGACACCATATATTTT. It encodes CASSRGDTIYF.

This chain joins TRBV5-4 and TRBJ2-5; no definite D call. This CDR3 comprises 13 residues. Germline CDR1 SGHNT, CDR2 YYREEE (reference sequence). Between the trimmed V and J ends, which lost 0 bases and 2 bases, there was a span of 5 bases. The CDR3 region has the DNA TGTGCCAGCAGCTTGGGCAGACAAGAGACCCAGTACTTC. It encodes CASSLGRQETQYF.